This TCR beta chain was obtained from a study of cytomegalovirus exposure and HLA in healthy donors. The wider study: Roughly 180 million T cells yielded roughly 120 million unique TCR beta sequences, as an earlier analysis found.

A multiplex PCR was run with 60 Vbeta primers and 13 Jbeta primers. Sequencing was performed with immunoSEQ multiplex PCR; in TCRdb, only in-frame clones are kept and a portion is missing. This sample has approximately 300,000 clones, with approximately 85% found just once. The V end lost 7 bases, the J end lost 5 bases, and 18 bases lay between the germline ends. CDR1 MDHEN and CDR2 SYDVKM come from the germline V gene. CDR3 length equals 15 residues. This chain links TRBV28 with TRBJ2-1, with D possibly being TRBD2 (5 bases). What was sequenced was PBMCs. This receptor was obtained from a woman between 40 and 55 years old in good health and CMV-seropositive. The CDR3 coding sequence is TGTGCCAGCAATTTGGGAGCCTTGGGTGACAATGAGCAGTTCTTC. Its translation: CASNLGALGDNEQFF. Filled out from reference TRBV28 and TRBJ2-1, the complete variable domain reads DVKVTQSSRYLVKRTGEKVFLECVQDMDHENMFWYRQDPGLGLRLIYFSYDVKMKEKGDIPEGYSVSREKKERFSLILESASTNQTSMYLCASNLGALGDNEQFFGPGTRLTVL.